These 27 T cell receptor beta chains share one sample of origin, sequenced in a study of regulatory T cells in long-lasting Graves disease. Through Arm-PCR of CDR3 regions and iRepertoire HTBI primers, TCR beta libraries were built. TCRdb processed the multiplex PCR reads anew with MiXCR; each CDR3 protein has one entry. The top ten hold about a quarter of the sample, which has under 450,000 distinct CDR3 sequences, about a quarter seen once. Time point noted: persistent/refractory GD, antithyroid drugs over 5 years with positive TRAb. TCR sequences were obtained from RNA taken from PBMCs. The sample consisted of peripheral blood mononuclear cells (PBMCs), taken when the disease was refractory, from a patient treated with antithyroid drugs. The receptors derive from a female donor with Graves disease.

V usage is TRBV25-1 and J usage is TRBJ1-2; TRBD1 aligns across 7 bases. J was trimmed by 7 bases and V by 3 bases; bases with no gene match: 5. The CDR3 has 13 residues. Germline CDR1 and CDR2: MGHDK and SYGVNS. The CDR3 loop is CASSEPRQGGYTF. DNA of the CDR3: TGTGCCAGCAGTGAGCCCAGACAGGGTGGCTACACCTTC.

The gene calls are TRBV7-9 and TRBJ2-4; 16 bases line up with TRBD2. Germline CDR1 SEHNR, CDR2 FQNEAQ (reference sequence). There are 16 residues in the CDR3. Trimming cost V 2 bases and J 8 bases; bases outside gene matches: 3. Here the CDR3 DNA reads TGTGCCAGCAGCTTATACGGGACTAGCGGGAGGGACATTCAGTACTTC. Residues: CASSLYGTSGRDIQYF.

This clonotype was seen many times. This chain joins TRBV15 and TRBJ1-2; tentatively, D is TRBD1 (6 bases). Trimming cost V 0 bases and J 6 bases, with 14 bases left between them. Germline-derived CDR1 and CDR2 are LNHNV and YYDKDF (reference sequence). This CDR3 contains 15 residues. CDR3 in amino acids: CATSRDLEQGDGYTF. CDR3 nucleotides: TGTGCCACCAGCAGAGATCTCGAACAGGGCGATGGCTACACCTTC. Full variable domain (outside the CDR3, taken from reference TRBV15 and TRBJ1-2): DAMVIQNPRYQVTQFGKPVTLSCSQTLNHNVMYWYQQKSSQAPKLLFHYYDKDFNNEADTPDNFQSRRPNTSFCFLDIRSPGLGDTAMYLCATSRDLEQGDGYTFGSGTRLTVV.

The rearrangement joins TRBV11-2 to TRBJ2-2; 12 bases are shared with TRBD2. The V gene's germline CDR1 is SGHAT and CDR2 FQNNGV. Trimming took 2 bases from V and 4 from J; bases not matched to a gene: 20. CDR3 length: 22 amino acids. The CDR3 region has the DNA TGTGCCAGCAGCTTACCCCTAACTCCGACTAGCGGGGGACCCTCGGTCACCGGGGAGCTGTTTTTT. As protein: CASSLPLTPTSGGPSVTGELFF.

This clonotype has more than one count but fewer than ten. V and J are TRBV3-1 and TRBJ1-2; D call uncertain. This CDR3 spans 16 amino acids. Per germline, CDR1 LGHDT and CDR2 YNNKEL (reference sequence). V was shortened by 0 bases and J by 1 base, with 12 bases between the two germline ends. The CDR3 is CASSQEPGRVNYGYTF. In nucleotides, the CDR3 is TGTGCCAGCAGCCAAGAGCCTGGCAGAGTTAACTATGGCTACACCTTC.

This CDR3 reads CSARDVFGGSTDTQYF. The CDR3 nucleotides read TGCAGTGCTAGAGATGTATTCGGGGGGAGCACAGATACGCAGTATTTT. The chain carries TRBV20-1 and TRBJ2-3; the match to TRBD2 covers 7 bases. V lost 0 bases to trimming and J lost 0 bases; unmatched junction nucleotides: 6. Germline lookup yields CDR1 DFQATT and CDR2 SNEGSKA (reference sequence). The CDR3 has 16 amino acids.

The chain uses TRBV18 and TRBJ1-1, with D unclear. The CDR3 has 13 amino acids. V was cut by 4 bases and J by 6 bases, with 12 bases left in between. Looked up from germline, CDR1 is KGHSH and CDR2 is LQKENI. The CDR3 coding sequence is TGTGCCAGCTCACAGAGGGTGGACGCTGAAGCTTTCTTT. Residues: CASSQRVDAEAFF.

This clonotype was found a few times. The chain is built from TRBV27 and TRBJ1-2; D is undetermined. V shed 0 bases and J shed 0 bases, with 8 bases lying between them. Per germline, CDR1 MNHEY and CDR2 SMNVEV (reference sequence). The CDR3 has 15 amino acids. The CDR3 loop is CASSLSAHPNYGYTF. As DNA, the CDR3 is TGTGCCAGCAGTTTATCGGCACACCCTAACTATGGCTACACCTTC.

This clonotype showed up just a few times. This chain uses TRBV27 with TRBJ2-7, with 7 bases that match TRBD2. J was trimmed by 0 bases and V by 2 bases; bases with no gene match: 1. The CDR3 has 14 amino acids. CDR1 is MNHEY, CDR2 SMNVEV, per germline (reference sequence). In DNA, the CDR3 is TGTGCCAGCAGTTTACGGGAGGCCTCCTACGAGCAGTACTTC. The encoded protein is CASSLREASYEQYF.

The rearrangement links TRBV7-9 to TRBJ2-7; 12 bases match TRBD1. Germline CDR1 SEHNR, CDR2 FQNEAQ (reference sequence). This CDR3 is 19 amino acids long. Unmatched junction bases numbered 12, after V lost 3 bases and J lost 0 bases. CDR3 sequence (DNA): TGTGCCAGCAGCTTTCCGGGACAGGGGGCCGCCCCCTCCTCCTACGAGCAGTACTTC. Translation gives CASSFPGQGAAPSSYEQYF.

The chain recombines TRBV30 with TRBJ1-1, with TRBD1 matching 7 bases. The CDR3 contains 13 residues. V lost 5 bases, J lost 0 bases, and 3 bases stayed unmatched. Germline CDR1 GTSNPN, CDR2 SVGIG (reference sequence). The CDR3 nucleotides read TGTGCCTGGGGGGACAGAGTGAACACTGAAGCTTTCTTT. This encodes CAWGDRVNTEAFF.

The V call is TRBV7-2, the J call TRBJ2-7; 9 bases fit TRBD1. V gave up 5 bases and J gave up 4 bases; unmatched junction bases: 6. Looked up from germline, CDR1 is SGHTA and CDR2 is FQGNSA. This CDR3 region has 14 residues. The CDR3 DNA reads TGTGCCAGCAGCCCTGACAGGGGGAATTACGAGCAGTACTTC. Encoded protein: CASSPDRGNYEQYF.

This clonotype was seen at least ten times. The chain joins TRBV6-5 to TRBJ2-4; TRBD2 matches 16 bases. The J segment lost 5 bases and the V segment lost 2 bases, leaving 6 bases of the junction unmatched. This CDR3 comprises 18 residues. Germline CDR1 MNHEY, CDR2 SVGAGI. In DNA form, the CDR3 reads TGTGCCAGCAGTTACGGGACTAGCGGGAGGGCCATCCAAAACATTCAGTACTTC. This gives the protein CASSYGTSGRAIQNIQYF.

Concerning this clonotype itself: Germline and junction disagree at one end, which may indicate a read error. The chain is built from TRBV27 and TRBJ1-6; TRBD1 matches 9 bases. The CDR3 spans 13 residues. Germline V gene lookup returns CDR1 MNHEY and CDR2 SMNVEV (reference sequence). Here the CDR3 DNA reads TGTGCCAACAGTTTCGGGACAGGGTCACCCCTCCACTTT. Translated, it gives CANSFGTGSPLHF.

This clonotype was recorded many times. V usage is TRBV2 and J usage is TRBJ2-7; 7 bases fit TRBD2. The trim removed 5 bases at V and 4 bases at J, leaving 8 bases unmatched. The V gene's germline CDR1 is SNHLY and CDR2 FYNNEI. This CDR3 has 14 residues. The DNA of the CDR3 is TGTGCCAGCAGTCGCCTAGCGGAGGGGTACGAGCAGTACTTC. This translates into CASSRLAEGYEQYF. The variable domain in full, completed from reference TRBV2 and TRBJ2-7, reads EPEVTQTPSHQVTQMGQEVILRCVPISNHLYFYWYRQILGQKVEFLVSFYNNEISEKSEIFDDQFSVERPDGSNFTLKIRSTKLEDSAMYFCASSRLAEGYEQYFGPGTRLTVT.

The genes are TRBV9 and TRBJ2-7, with unresolved D. Per germline, CDR1 SGDLS and CDR2 YYNGEE. V was pared by 0 bases and J by 7 bases, with 14 bases between. The CDR3 has 14 amino acids. CDR3 sequence: CASSVEGRSAEQYF. DNA for the CDR3: TGTGCCAGCAGCGTAGAGGGCAGGTCGGCGGAGCAGTACTTC.

This clonotype appeared many times. The J gene is TRBJ2-3, the V gene TRBV2; D not resolved. Per germline, CDR1 SNHLY and CDR2 FYNNEI. V was cut by 3 bases and J by 5 bases, with 3 bases left in between. This CDR3 has 11 residues. The CDR3: CASSEQDTQYF. The CDR3 DNA is TGTGCCAGCAGTGAGCAAGATACGCAGTATTTT.

This clonotype was counted between two and nine times. The chain recombines TRBV10-1 with TRBJ2-7; 9 nucleotides line up with TRBD1. The length of the CDR3 is 18 residues. Germline V gene lookup returns CDR1 WNHNN and CDR2 SYGVQD (reference sequence). Germline trimming cut 2 bases from V and 5 bases from J; bases unmatched to any gene: 16. CDR3 nucleotides: TGCGCCAGCAGTGAGAGTAAATTCCCCGGGACAGGGCACGACGAGCAGTACTTC. It yields the protein CASSESKFPGTGHDEQYF.

CDR3 protein: CASSLPRGSNTEAFF. Written as DNA, the CDR3 is TGTGCCAGCAGCTTACCAAGGGGGTCGAACACTGAAGCTTTCTTT. The V call is TRBV5-6, the J call TRBJ1-1, with D possibly TRBD1 on 6 matching bases. The CDR3 covers 15 residues. Germline V CDR1 and CDR2: SGHDT, YYEEEE. The germline V and J ends were trimmed by 2 bases and 1 base, with 12 bases remaining between them.

At least ten counts were recorded for this clonotype. The chain links TRBV15 to TRBJ2-5, with TRBD1 matching over 9 bases. Germline lookup yields CDR1 LNHNV and CDR2 YYDKDF (reference sequence). There are 14 residues in the CDR3. Trimming cost V 3 bases and J 4 bases; bases outside gene matches: 3. The CDR3 nucleotides are TGTGCCACCAGCAGTAGACAGGGGGGAGAGACCCAGTACTTC. Its protein product is CATSSRQGGETQYF.

V and J are TRBV2 and TRBJ1-1; no reliable D call. The CDR3 runs 14 residues. In germline, CDR1 is SNHLY, CDR2 FYNNEI. V gave up 7 bases and J gave up 0 bases, with 12 bases separating them. The DNA of the CDR3 is TGTGCCAGCAACCAGAACACCCTGAACACTGAAGCTTTCTTT. It encodes CASNQNTLNTEAFF. The variable domain in full, with the rest retrieved from reference TRBV2 and TRBJ1-1, is EPEVTQTPSHQVTQMGQEVILRCVPISNHLYFYWYRQILGQKVEFLVSFYNNEISEKSEIFDDQFSVERPDGSNFTLKIRSTKLEDSAMYFCASNQNTLNTEAFFGQGTRLTVV.

This clonotype turned up a few times. J is TRBJ1-2 and V is TRBV27; D gene uncertain. The germline gives CDR1 MNHEY, CDR2 SMNVEV (reference sequence). This CDR3 region has 13 residues. The V end lost 2 bases, the J end lost 8 bases, and 12 bases lay between the germline ends. The CDR3 loop is CASSLDLRDGYTF. DNA of the CDR3: TGTGCCAGCAGTTTAGACCTGCGTGACGGCTACACCTTC.

The chain is built from TRBV29-1 and TRBJ1-2; 7 positions agree with TRBD1. The germline CDR1 and CDR2 sequences are SQVTM and ANQGSEA. The CDR3 covers 13 residues. The V gene end was trimmed by 4 bases and the J gene end by 2 bases; junction bases not matched to a gene: 4. CDR3 protein: CSVAGTANYGYTF. CDR3 bases: TGCAGCGTTGCCGGGACAGCGAACTATGGCTACACCTTC.

This CDR3 is CASTPHAWTTNEKLFF. The CDR3 DNA sequence: TGTGCCAGTACTCCCCACGCCTGGACAACTAATGAAAAACTGTTTTTT. This sequence joins TRBV19 and TRBJ1-4; D is unclear. This CDR3 has 16 amino acids. The germline V gene encodes CDR1 LNHDA and CDR2 SQIVND (reference sequence). Trimming removed 7 bases from V and 0 bases from J, with 15 bases in between.

This clonotype was seen a few times. This sequence joins TRBV20-1 and TRBJ2-4; D gene unclear. Trimming took 2 bases from V and 6 from J, leaving 11 bases between them. Per germline, CDR1 DFQATT and CDR2 SNEGSKA (reference sequence). This CDR3 contains 13 residues. The CDR3 coding sequence is TGCAGTGCTAGATCCCCGCAGTTAAACATTCAGTACTTC. It encodes CSARSPQLNIQYF.

In its sample, this clonotype was seen many times. V and J are TRBV30 and TRBJ1-1; D call uncertain. There are 11 residues in the CDR3. The germline V gene has CDR1 GTSNPN and CDR2 SVGIG (reference sequence). Trimming stripped 8 bases from V and 3 bases from J, with 10 bases between. The DNA for the CDR3 is TGTGCCAGCAAAAGGGACACTGAAGCTTTCTTT. Translation gives CASKRDTEAFF.

This clonotype was found many times. V and J are TRBV2 and TRBJ2-7; D may be TRBD2 (5 bases). Germline lookup yields CDR1 SNHLY and CDR2 FYNNEI. V lost 4 bases and J lost 0, with 13 bases in between. The CDR3 length is 15 residues. The DNA of the CDR3 is TGTGCCAGCAGTGCTAACCCAGGAGGCTCCTACGAGCAGTACTTC. This translates into CASSANPGGSYEQYF.